A selection of T cell receptor beta chains follows, all from one sample in a study of blood T cell repertoires in COVID-19. The method was immunoSEQ multiplex PCR; TCRdb's version includes in-frame clones alone and lacks a portion of them. This table holds roughly 570,000 clones, roughly 91% found once. The sequenced sample was peripheral blood. The receptor source for this set is a woman aged 50 to 60 with COVID-19, enrolled during active disease. The CDR3 runs from the conserved cysteine through the conserved F or W. The order of the fields is V gene, D gene, clone size, J gene, CDR3 protein, CDR3 DNA. D genes are given only for firm matches. Part of the rows lack a size; the others show once, few, many or a class for expanded clones.

TRBV27,NA,NA,TRBJ1-4,CASSLVGGANEKLFF,TGTGCCAGCAGTTTAGTAGGGGGGGCTAATGAAAAACTGTTTTTT
TRBV5-4,TRBD1,NA,TRBJ1-2,CASRLGGQDGYTF,TGTGCCAGCAGGCTGGGGGGACAGGATGGCTACACCTTC
TRBV5-6,NA,NA,TRBJ2-3,CASSQPFAGLSTDTQYF,TGTGCCAGCAGCCAACCCTTCGCAGGGCTTAGCACAGATACGCAGTATTTT
TRBV11-2,NA,few,TRBJ1-6,CASSLGGPRSPSPLHF,TGTGCCAGCAGCTTAGGTGGGCCCCGCTCCCCCTCACCCCTCCACTTT
TRBV2,NA,NA,TRBJ2-1,CASKTTITYNEQFF,TGTGCCAGCAAGACTACAATCACCTACAATGAGCAGTTCTTC
TRBV7-9,NA,once,TRBJ1-2,CASSLKGPHRVYGYTF,TGTGCCAGCAGCTTAAAGGGCCCCCACAGGGTCTATGGCTACACCTTC
TRBV30,NA,once,TRBJ1-3,CAWRTSGGNTIYF,TGTGCCTGGAGGACCTCAGGAGGAAACACCATATATTTT
TRBV3-1/TRBV3-2,TRBD2,NA,TRBJ2-3,CASSHLLAGKDTQYF,TGTGCCAGCAGCCACCTACTAGCGGGGAAAGATACGCAGTATTTT
TRBV24-1,NA,NA,TRBJ2-1,CATSDRREGNEQFF,TGTGCCACCAGTGATAGGAGAGAGGGTAATGAGCAGTTCTTC
TRBV5-1,NA,once,TRBJ2-7,CASSFGGVYEQYF,TGCGCCAGCAGCTTCGGAGGGGTCTACGAGCAGTACTTC
TRBV18,TRBD1,NA,TRBJ2-7,CASSDGTGGYEQYF,TGTGCCAGCTCCGACGGGACAGGGGGTTACGAGCAGTACTTC
TRBV11-2,NA,NA,TRBJ1-3,CASSLLDTGNTIYF,TGTGCCAGCAGCTTATTAGATACTGGAAACACCATATATTTT
TRBV9,NA,NA,TRBJ1-6,CASSSQTGGSLHF,TGTGCCAGCAGCTCCCAGACGGGGGGCTCCCTCCACTTT